The 17 T cell receptor beta chains presented below share a single source sample, sequenced in a study of blood T cell repertoires in COVID-19. Here immunoSEQ multiplex PCR was the method, and the copy in TCRdb shows in-frame clones only, minus some. The profile covers about 120,000 clones, with around 89% appearing a single time and about 27% taken by the ten largest. The specimen was peripheral blood. The receptors shown here come from a man between 65 and 85 years old with active or convalescent COVID-19.

J is TRBJ2-5 and V is TRBV15; D is possibly TRBD2 (6 bases). CDR1 is LNHNV and CDR2 is YYDKDF in the germline V gene (reference sequence). V lost 5 bases and J lost 5, with 18 bases in between. The CDR3 is 15 amino acids. The CDR3 nucleotides are TGTGCCACCAGCGGTAGCGGACACCGAGGGGAGACCCAGTACTTC. Encoded protein: CATSGSGHRGETQYF.

J is TRBJ1-3 and V is TRBV18; a possible D gene is TRBD1 (5 bases). The CDR3 covers 16 residues. Trimming stripped 3 bases from V and 2 bases from J, with 14 bases between. The germline gives CDR1 KGHSH, CDR2 LQKENI. The CDR3 sequence is CASSPPTRQTGNTIYF. Written as DNA, the CDR3 is TGTGCCAGCTCACCCCCGACCCGACAGACTGGAAACACCATATATTTT.

The V gene is TRBV27, the J gene TRBJ1-3; no definite D call. Trimming cost V 4 bases and J 4 bases, with 11 bases left between them. The CDR3 covers 14 residues. CDR1 MNHEY and CDR2 SMNVEV come from the germline V gene (reference sequence). CDR3 sequence (DNA): TGTGCCAGCAGTTCGAGCCCAGGAGGAAACACCATATATTTT. This codes for CASSSSPGGNTIYF.

The chain has TRBV24-1 and TRBJ1-1, with D perhaps TRBD1 (5 bases). Trimming took off 3 bases at V and 1 base at J, with 11 bases between the two ends. This CDR3 contains 15 residues. Looked up from germline, CDR1 is KGHDR and CDR2 is SFDVKD. This CDR3 reads CATSDPGQGNTEAFF. Written as DNA, the CDR3 is TGTGCCACCAGTGATCCCGGGCAGGGGAACACTGAAGCTTTCTTT.

This clone has a single count. The chain uses TRBV10-3 and TRBJ2-1, with TRBD2 matching over 8 bases. V dropped 3 bases and J dropped 6; count of bases not matched to a gene: 4. The CDR3 totals 14 residues. Per the germline V gene, CDR1 is ENHRY and CDR2 is SYGVKD. The CDR3 nucleotides read TGTGCCATCAGTGACCCTACTAGCGGCAATGAGCAGTTCTTC. It translates to CAISDPTSGNEQFF.

The chain carries TRBV11-2 and TRBJ1-1; D gene ambiguous. V dropped 7 bases and J dropped 8 bases, with 20 bases sitting between them. Germline CDR1 is SGHAT and CDR2 is FQNNGV. CDR3 length: 14 residues. The CDR3 DNA follows: TGTGCCAGCACCTCCGCGACGGCGGGTCAGGAAGCTTTCTTT. This encodes CASTSATAGQEAFF. Complete variable domain (other parts from reference TRBV11-2 and TRBJ1-1): EAGVAQSPRYKIIEKRQSVAFWCNPISGHATLYWYQQILGQGPKLLIQFQNNGVVDDSQLPKDRFSAERLKGVDSTLKIQPAKLEDSAVYLCASTSATAGQEAFFGQGTRLTVV.

The genes are TRBV11-3 and TRBJ2-1, with 12 nucleotides matching TRBD2. The V gene end was trimmed by 11 bases and the J gene end by 4 bases; junction bases not matched to a gene: 6. Germline V gives CDR1 SGHNT, CDR2 YENEEA. The CDR3 spans 14 residues. The CDR3 DNA sequence: TGTGCCGGTATCGGGACTAGCGGGTACAATGAGCAGTTCTTC. Amino acid sequence: CAGIGTSGYNEQFF.

This chain uses TRBV15 with TRBJ2-7; D remains ambiguous. Germline CDR1 and CDR2: LNHNV and YYDKDF (reference sequence). The CDR3 has 16 amino acids. Trimming took off 5 bases at V and 0 bases at J, with 17 bases between the two ends. The CDR3 spells CATSPALSSGSYEQYF. The CDR3 DNA sequence: TGTGCCACCAGCCCAGCTCTTAGCTCCGGCTCCTACGAGCAGTACTTC.

The chain couples TRBV2 to TRBJ2-5, with TRBD2 matching over 11 bases. Trimming cost V 2 bases and J 11 bases; bases outside gene matches: 10. Germline V gene lookup returns CDR1 SNHLY and CDR2 FYNNEI. The CDR3 contains 15 residues. CDR3 loop: CASSEPTSGSGTQYF. Written as DNA, the CDR3 is TGTGCCAGCAGTGAACCAACTAGCGGGAGTGGGACGCAGTACTTC.

The V call is TRBV11-2, the J call TRBJ2-7; unclear D gene. Trimming took off 1 base at V and 2 bases at J, with 12 bases between the two ends. The CDR3 sequence is 15 residues long. The V gene's germline CDR1 is SGHAT and CDR2 FQNNGV. The CDR3 protein is CASSLGNLGPYEQYF. The CDR3 nucleotides read TGTGCCAGCAGCTTAGGTAACCTGGGCCCCTACGAGCAGTACTTC.

DNA of the CDR3: TGTGCCAGCAGTTACTCGAACCAGAATGAGCAGTTCTTC. It is translated as CASSYSNQNEQFF. V and J are TRBV6-5 and TRBJ2-1; D call uncertain. The CDR3 loop spans 13 amino acids. Germline assignment: CDR1 MNHEY and CDR2 SVGAGI. With 0 bases removed from V and 7 bases from J, the gap between germline ends came to 7 bases.

This clone was seen a handful of times. The chain employs TRBV3-1 (or the pseudogene TRBV3-2) and TRBJ2-1; TRBD2 aligns across 13 bases. CDR3 length: 15 amino acids. CDR1 and CDR2 (germline): LGHDT, YNNKEL (reference sequence). V trimming: 4 bases; J trimming: 8 bases; junction bases outside the gene matches: 5. CDR3 region: CASSPTSGRFHEQFF. CDR3 nucleotides: TGTGCCAGCAGCCCGACTAGCGGGAGGTTCCATGAGCAGTTCTTC.

This sequence joins TRBV7-2 and TRBJ2-3; 7 nucleotides match TRBD2. V was clipped by 5 bases and J by 11 bases; unmatched bases: 10. Looked up from germline, CDR1 is SGHTA and CDR2 is FQGNSA. The CDR3 runs 13 residues. CDR3 DNA sequence: TGTGCCAGCAGCCGGGGGGTGGAGAGGGGGCAGTATTTT. It codes for CASSRGVERGQYF.

The chain has TRBV4-1 and TRBJ2-3, with TRBD2 matching over 11 bases. The CDR3 covers 15 residues. The J segment lost 4 bases and the V segment lost 2 bases, leaving 2 bases of the junction unmatched. Per the germline V gene, CDR1 is MGHRA and CDR2 is YSYEKL. Written as DNA, the CDR3 is TGCGCCAGCAGCCAACCACTAGCGGGAGCAGATACGCAGTATTTT. It yields the protein CASSQPLAGADTQYF.

This rearrangement joins TRBV28 to TRBJ2-1; 8 nucleotides align to TRBD1. Germline CDR1 MDHEN, CDR2 SYDVKM. This CDR3 contains 15 residues. The trim removed 4 bases at V and 4 bases at J, leaving 6 bases unmatched. The CDR3 DNA sequence: TGTGCCAGCAGTTCAGGGGGCGCAGGGTACAATGAGCAGTTCTTC. Residues: CASSSGGAGYNEQFF.

The chain joins TRBV29-1 to TRBJ1-4, with TRBD1 matching over 10 bases. V was clipped by 5 bases and J by 3 bases; unmatched bases: 3. The CDR3 spans 14 residues. CDR1 and CDR2 from the germline V gene are SQVTM and ANQGSEA. The CDR3: CSVPGTGANEKLFF. The CDR3 region has the DNA TGCAGCGTTCCCGGGACAGGGGCTAATGAAAAACTGTTTTTT. Together with reference TRBV29-1 and TRBJ1-4, the CDR3 gives the full variable domain: SAVISQKPSRDICQRGTSLTIQCQVDSQVTMMFWYRQQPGQSLTLIATANQGSEATYESGFVIDKFPISRPNLTFSTLTVSNMSPEDSSIYLCSVPGTGANEKLFFGSGTQLSVL.

The chain links TRBV5-6 to TRBJ2-3; 10 bases agree with TRBD1. J gave up 7 bases and V 5 bases, and 7 bases lay outside the gene matches. The CDR3 has 14 amino acids. CDR1 is SGHDT, CDR2 YYEEEE, per germline. The CDR3 nucleotides read TGTGCCAGCAGTTACGACAGGGGGCTGAATACGCAGTATTTT. Protein product: CASSYDRGLNTQYF.